The clone carrying this TCR beta chain was observed a few times. Preparation of the TCRbeta library was carried out with unique molecular identifiers. Using its own MiXCR run on the PCR reads, TCRdb lists one record per CDR3 protein. The sample holds around 400,000 distinct CDR3 sequences, over 20% seen once. V was pared by 0 bases and J by 5 bases, with 13 bases between. The CDR3 is 14 amino acids. CDR1 and CDR2 from the germline V gene are DFQATT and SNEGSKA (reference sequence). The data originate from a study of T-cell reconstitution after alpha-beta-depleted transplantation in children. Sample: PBMCs from the stem cell graft donor, taken from the stem cell graft. The sequence was obtained from a human donor who donated a stem cell graft to a child with acute myeloid leukemia. J is TRBJ1-1 and V is TRBV20-1; D is undetermined. For the CDR3, the DNA is TGCAGTGCTAGAGATTGGGCAGGTAAAACTGAAGCTTTCTTT. This codes for CSARDWAGKTEAFF.